The rows below give T cell receptor beta chains drawn from one sample of a study of blood T cell repertoires in COVID-19. Repertoires were generated with immunoSEQ multiplex PCR, while TCRdb's copy carries only in-frame clones and drops some. The data show about 500,000 clones, less than 90% seen once. Sequenced material: peripheral blood. Receptor source: a woman aged 45-65 years with COVID-19, enrolled during active disease. CDR3s include the opening cysteine and the closing phenylalanine or tryptophan. The D gene is left open where the match is weak. Clone size is given for some rows only: seen once, a few or many times, or a class if the clone is expanded.

d_gene: NA
j_gene: TRBJ2-1
abundance: NA
v_gene: TRBV28
CDR3aa: CASSLRASYNEQFF
CDR3nt: TGTGCCAGCAGTTTAAGAGCCTCCTACAATGAGCAGTTCTTC

d_gene: NA
j_gene: TRBJ1-5
abundance: NA
v_gene: TRBV7-9
CDR3aa: CASSFRDQPQHF
CDR3nt: TGTGCCAGCAGCTTCAGGGATCAGCCCCAGCATTTT

d_gene: NA
j_gene: TRBJ2-5
abundance: NA
v_gene: TRBV5-1
CDR3aa: CASSLAPTDSYYQETQYF
CDR3nt: TGCGCCAGCAGCTTGGCACCAACCGACAGTTATTACCAAGAGACCCAGTACTTC

d_gene: TRBD1
j_gene: TRBJ1-6
abundance: NA
v_gene: TRBV5-1
CDR3aa: CASSLEGQTGYSPLHF
CDR3nt: TGCGCCAGCAGCTTGGAAGGCCAGACAGGGTACTCACCCCTCCACTTT

d_gene: TRBD1
j_gene: TRBJ1-1
abundance: NA
v_gene: TRBV10-3
CDR3aa: CAIRDRGNTEAFF
CDR3nt: TGTGCCATCAGGGACAGGGGGAACACTGAAGCTTTCTTT

d_gene: TRBD2
j_gene: TRBJ2-1
abundance: once
v_gene: TRBV5-1
CDR3aa: CASSSHILARGGYNEQFF
CDR3nt: TGCGCCAGCAGCTCCCACATTCTTGCGCGGGGGGGCTACAATGAGCAGTTCTTC

d_gene: NA
j_gene: TRBJ1-2
abundance: once
v_gene: TRBV2
CDR3aa: CASSENNPGYTF
CDR3nt: TGTGCCAGCAGTGAAAACAATCCCGGCTACACCTTC

d_gene: NA
j_gene: TRBJ2-2
abundance: NA
v_gene: TRBV6-1
CDR3aa: CASSEIPGELFF
CDR3nt: TGTGCCAGCAGTGAAATCCCAGGGGAGCTGTTTTTT

d_gene: NA
j_gene: TRBJ2-6
abundance: NA
v_gene: TRBV11-2
CDR3aa: CASSPRTSSGANVLTF
CDR3nt: TGTGCCAGCAGCCCAAGGACATCTTCTGGGGCCAACGTCCTGACTTTC

d_gene: NA
j_gene: TRBJ1-2
abundance: NA
v_gene: TRBV5-6
CDR3aa: CASSLGQQVYGYTF
CDR3nt: TGTGCCAGCAGCTTGGGGCAACAGGTCTATGGCTACACCTTC

d_gene: TRBD1
j_gene: TRBJ2-7
abundance: NA
v_gene: TRBV27
CDR3aa: CASRDRDRGWYEQYF
CDR3nt: TGTGCCAGCAGGGACCGGGACAGGGGTTGGTACGAGCAGTACTTC

d_gene: TRBD1
j_gene: TRBJ1-4
abundance: NA
v_gene: TRBV5-1
CDR3aa: CASRLNPGTGNEKLFF
CDR3nt: TGCGCCAGCAGGTTGAACCCCGGGACAGGGAATGAAAAACTGTTTTTT

d_gene: NA
j_gene: TRBJ2-7
abundance: NA
v_gene: TRBV11-1
CDR3aa: CASSADYYEQYF
CDR3nt: TGTGCCAGCAGCGCGGACTATTACGAGCAGTACTTC

d_gene: NA
j_gene: TRBJ2-4
abundance: NA
v_gene: TRBV29-1
CDR3aa: CSVDTGTKNIQYF
CDR3nt: TGCAGCGTTGATACAGGGACAAAAAACATTCAGTACTTC

d_gene: NA
j_gene: TRBJ1-6
abundance: NA
v_gene: TRBV2
CDR3aa: CASSVEGSPLHF
CDR3nt: TGTGCCAGCAGTGTGGAGGGTTCACCCCTCCACTTT

d_gene: NA
j_gene: TRBJ1-1
abundance: NA
v_gene: TRBV28
CDR3aa: CASSGPRGLGTEAFF
CDR3nt: TGTGCCAGCAGTGGTCCCAGGGGTCTGGGCACTGAAGCTTTCTTT

d_gene: NA
j_gene: TRBJ2-7
abundance: once
v_gene: TRBV24-1
CDR3aa: CATRLRSSYEQYF
CDR3nt: TGTGCCACCAGATTGCGGAGCTCCTACGAGCAGTACTTC

d_gene: NA
j_gene: TRBJ1-3
abundance: NA
v_gene: TRBV3-1/TRBV3-2
CDR3aa: CASTEGGGGRNTIYF
CDR3nt: TGTGCCAGCACCGAAGGGGGGGGCGGTAGAAACACCATATATTTT

d_gene: TRBD1
j_gene: TRBJ1-1
abundance: NA
v_gene: TRBV5-1
CDR3aa: CASSRGQSEGRTEAFF
CDR3nt: TGCGCCAGCAGCCGGGGACAGTCGGAGGGGAGGACTGAAGCTTTCTTT

d_gene: TRBD1
j_gene: TRBJ2-6
abundance: NA
v_gene: TRBV6-5
CDR3aa: CASRGDSGGANVLTF
CDR3nt: TGTGCCAGCAGAGGGGACAGTGGAGGGGCCAACGTCCTGACTTTC

d_gene: NA
j_gene: TRBJ2-5
abundance: NA
v_gene: TRBV6-5
CDR3aa: CASSGQSSRGETQYF
CDR3nt: TGTGCCAGCAGCGGACAAAGCTCCAGAGGAGAGACCCAGTACTTC

d_gene: NA
j_gene: TRBJ1-6
abundance: NA
v_gene: TRBV2
CDR3aa: CASSEQVANSPLHF
CDR3nt: TGTGCCAGCAGTGAGCAGGTGGCAAATTCACCCCTCCACTTT

d_gene: NA
j_gene: TRBJ1-1
abundance: NA
v_gene: TRBV6-5
CDR3aa: CASRGSSVSNTEAFF
CDR3nt: TGTGCCAGCAGGGGCAGTTCCGTATCGAACACTGAAGCTTTCTTT

d_gene: TRBD2
j_gene: TRBJ2-1
abundance: NA
v_gene: TRBV5-4
CDR3aa: CASSLQRGGSYNEQFF
CDR3nt: TGTGCCAGCAGCTTGCAGCGGGGTGGCTCCTACAATGAGCAGTTCTTC

d_gene: TRBD1
j_gene: TRBJ2-7
abundance: NA
v_gene: TRBV2
CDR3aa: CASSVGTGVEQYF
CDR3nt: TGTGCCAGCAGTGTTGGGACAGGGGTAGAGCAGTACTTC

d_gene: TRBD1
j_gene: TRBJ2-7
abundance: NA
v_gene: TRBV30
CDR3aa: CAWSPDRGAYEQYF
CDR3nt: TGTGCCTGGAGTCCGGACAGGGGAGCCTACGAGCAGTACTTC

d_gene: NA
j_gene: TRBJ2-6
abundance: NA
v_gene: TRBV2
CDR3aa: CASSDSGGGSGANVLTF
CDR3nt: TGTGCCAGCAGTGATTCCGGCGGCGGCTCTGGGGCCAACGTCCTGACTTTC

d_gene: NA
j_gene: TRBJ1-5
abundance: NA
v_gene: TRBV6-1
CDR3aa: CASSEARQQPQHF
CDR3nt: TGTGCCAGCAGTGAAGCGCGCCAACAGCCCCAGCATTTT

d_gene: NA
j_gene: TRBJ2-5
abundance: NA
v_gene: TRBV7-9
CDR3aa: CASSPDMRETQYF
CDR3nt: TGTGCCAGCAGCCCGGACATGAGGGAGACCCAGTACTTC

d_gene: TRBD1
j_gene: TRBJ1-1
abundance: NA
v_gene: TRBV4-1
CDR3aa: CASSQEGQSLGAFF
CDR3nt: TGCGCCAGCAGCCAAGAGGGACAGAGCCTTGGGGCTTTCTTT

d_gene: TRBD1
j_gene: TRBJ1-4
abundance: NA
v_gene: TRBV6-5
CDR3aa: CASKPGTGGSRLFF
CDR3nt: TGTGCCAGCAAGCCTGGGACAGGGGGTTCTAGGCTGTTTTTT

d_gene: NA
j_gene: TRBJ2-5
abundance: NA
v_gene: TRBV4-1
CDR3aa: CASTRRGGSQNQETQYF
CDR3nt: TGCGCCAGCACTCGCCGTGGCGGCAGCCAAAACCAAGAGACCCAGTACTTC

d_gene: TRBD2
j_gene: TRBJ2-3
abundance: NA
v_gene: TRBV9
CDR3aa: CASSKTSKDTQYF
CDR3nt: TGTGCCAGCAGCAAGACTAGCAAGGATACGCAGTATTTT

d_gene: NA
j_gene: TRBJ2-1
abundance: NA
v_gene: TRBV5-1
CDR3aa: CASSLMRLNEQFF
CDR3nt: TGCGCCAGCAGCTTGATGCGTCTCAATGAGCAGTTCTTC